These 2 T cell receptor beta chains share one sample of origin, sequenced in a study of CD8+CD57+ T cells in acquired aplastic anemia. Patients sequenced had flow cytometry evidence of CD8+CD57+ cell expansion. Genomic DNA templated the TCR beta VDJ and CDR3 profiling. Each CDR3 protein gets one entry after TCRdb re-called the reads with MiXCR. Of fewer than 200,000 distinct CDR3 sequences in the sample, 48% were seen once. The sequenced sample consisted of sorted CD4+, CD8+, or CD8+CD57+ T cells (not recorded which) from PBMCs. The receptor set was obtained from a human donor with aplastic anemia.

V usage is TRBV2 and J usage is TRBJ2-5; 8 bases are shared with TRBD1. Germline V gene sequence: CDR1 SNHLY, CDR2 FYNNEI. V dropped 5 bases and J dropped 9; count of bases not matched to a gene: 11. The CDR3 loop spans 14 amino acids. The CDR3 is CASSPDRVWEAQYF. The CDR3 DNA reads as TGTGCCAGCAGTCCGGACAGGGTGTGGGAGGCCCAGTACTTC.

This clonotype was counted ten times or more. The chain joins TRBV5-5 to TRBJ1-1; the D is unclear. Trimming removed 0 bases from V and 5 bases from J, with 11 bases in between. The CDR3 covers 14 residues. Germline V gene sequence: CDR1 SGHKS, CDR2 YYEKEE (reference sequence). CDR3 DNA: TGTGCCAGCAGCTTGGCGATGGCGAGTACTGAAGCTTTCTTT. Its translation is CASSLAMASTEAFF. Using reference TRBV5-5 and TRBJ1-1 for the parts outside the CDR3, the full variable domain is DAGVTQSPTHLIKTRGQQVTLRCSPISGHKSVSWYQQVLGQGPQFIFQYYEKEERGRGNFPDRFSARQFPNYSSELNVNALLLGDSALYLCASSLAMASTEAFFGQGTRLTVV.